One sample yielded the 15 T cell receptor beta chains listed below, sequenced in a study of CXCR3-negative and CXCR3-positive naive CD8 T cells. TRB cDNA was prepared as libraries by UMI-labeled 5' RACE. TCRdb re-called the 5' RACE reads, yielding one record per CDR3 amino acid sequence without DNA. Here the sample table reports about 90,000 distinct CDR3 sequences. Sequencing was done on a sample of naive CXCR3- CD8+ T cells from blood. The subset was: CD45RO-CCR7+CD27+CD95- naive CD8+ T cells lacking CXCR3 (TNR3-). Receptors originate from a human donor in good health. Some clones in this sample may be carry-over from other donors' samples.

J is TRBJ2-7 and V is TRBV7-3; TCRdb gives TRBD1 as the D gene, but with no DNA this cannot be confirmed. Germline values: CDR1 SGHTA, CDR2 FQGTGA. The CDR3 extends over 15 amino acids. CDR3 residues: CASHTAGAEPYEQYF.

V and J are TRBV7-3 and TRBJ2-5; TCRdb's D call, TRBD2, is unchecked because there is no DNA. The CDR3 is 15 amino acids. Germline V gives CDR1 SGHTA, CDR2 FQGTGA. The CDR3: CASSYSGTSAETQYF.

V and J are TRBV3-1 and TRBJ2-2; TCRdb's D call of TRBD2 is untestable without DNA. The CDR3 loop spans 13 amino acids. The V gene's germline CDR1 is LGHDT and CDR2 YNNKEL (reference sequence). The CDR3 sequence: CAILAPNTWELFF.

The chain combines TRBV7-9 with TRBJ2-5. The CDR3 sequence is 11 residues long. CDR1 and CDR2 (germline): SEHNR, FQNEAQ (reference sequence). The CDR3 loop reads CASTLYGTQYF.

The chain uses TRBV5-1 and TRBJ2-1; the TCRdb call, TRBD2, lacks DNA for checking. The CDR3 has 15 residues. In germline, CDR1 is SGHRS, CDR2 YFSETQ. The CDR3 spells CASRPGLAENNEQFF.

The V call is TRBV28, the J call TRBJ2-7. CDR3 length: 13 residues. CDR1 is MDHEN, CDR2 SYDVKM, per germline. The CDR3: CASTLGSSYEQYF. Based on the CDR3 plus reference TRBV28 and TRBJ2-7, the full variable domain is DVKVTQSSRYLVKRTGEKVFLECVQDMDHENMFWYRQDPGLGLRLIYFSYDVKMKEKGDIPEGYSVSREKKERFSLILESASTNQTSMYLCASTLGSSYEQYFGPGTRLTVT.

The J gene is TRBJ2-1, the V gene TRBV28. Germline V CDR1 and CDR2: MDHEN, SYDVKM. The CDR3 consists of 13 residues. The CDR3 protein is CASSLGGTAEQFF.

This chain connects TRBV27 to TRBJ1-2; TCRdb's D gene call, TRBD1, goes unchecked for lack of DNA. Germline assignment: CDR1 MNHEY and CDR2 SMNVEV (reference sequence). The CDR3 has 12 residues. The CDR3 protein is CASAGQDYGYTF.

This chain uses TRBV6-5 with TRBJ2-5; the TCRdb D gene call, TRBD1, has no DNA to confirm it. Germline assignment: CDR1 MNHEY and CDR2 SVGAGI. The CDR3 runs 13 residues. The CDR3 loop reads CASSYRGARTQYF.

The CDR3 loop reads CASSSSQNTEAFF. The rearrangement uses TRBV7-6 and TRBJ1-1. The germline V gene has CDR1 SGHVS and CDR2 FNYEAQ. The CDR3 runs 13 residues.

The chain uses TRBV12-3 or TRBV12-4 and TRBJ1-4; there is no DNA to check the TCRdb D call of TRBD1. CDR3 length: 12 amino acids. CDR3 region: CASSPGGEKLFF.

CDR3 residues: CASSPGTGGSYEQYF. V and J are TRBV7-9 and TRBJ2-7; TCRdb reports TRBD1, a call that lacks DNA to check it against. The length of the CDR3 is 15 residues. In germline, CDR1 is SEHNR, CDR2 FQNEAQ (reference sequence).

The rearrangement links TRBV7-9 to TRBJ2-1; TCRdb designates TRBD1, a call that cannot be tested without DNA. The CDR3 runs 16 residues. CDR1 and CDR2 (germline): SEHNR, FQNEAQ (reference sequence). The CDR3: CASSLVTGVSYNEQFF.

This chain joins TRBV29-1 and TRBJ2-7; TCRdb returns TRBD1, unconfirmable since there is no DNA. Germline CDR1 and CDR2: SQVTM and ANQGSEA. The CDR3 runs 13 residues. Here the CDR3 reads CSAGTGGSGEQYF.

This sequence joins TRBV3-1 and TRBJ1-4. The CDR3 covers 18 residues. Per germline, CDR1 LGHDT and CDR2 YNNKEL (reference sequence). This CDR3 is CASSQDPPWSTTNEKLFF.